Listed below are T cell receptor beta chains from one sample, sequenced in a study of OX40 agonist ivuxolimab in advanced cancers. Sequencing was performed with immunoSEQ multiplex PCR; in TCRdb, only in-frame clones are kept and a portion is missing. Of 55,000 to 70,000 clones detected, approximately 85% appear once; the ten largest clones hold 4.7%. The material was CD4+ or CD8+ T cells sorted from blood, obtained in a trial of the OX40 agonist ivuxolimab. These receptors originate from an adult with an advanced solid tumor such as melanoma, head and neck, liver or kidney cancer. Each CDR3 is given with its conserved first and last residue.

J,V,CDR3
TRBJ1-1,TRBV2,CASSGFRGLIRAEAFF
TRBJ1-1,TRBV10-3,CAISDYEGGRVGGTEAFF
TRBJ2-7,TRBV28,CASSFFDPLTEGSEQYF
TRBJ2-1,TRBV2,CAQGRPINHEQFF
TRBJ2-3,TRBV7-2,CASSPFPRSTDTQYF
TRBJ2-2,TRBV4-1,CASSRSSGSAGELFF
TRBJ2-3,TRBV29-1,CSAAPTGRLTDTQYF
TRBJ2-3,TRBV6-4,CASSGLAGGPPDTQYF
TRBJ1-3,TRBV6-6,CASSSTMLGNTIYF
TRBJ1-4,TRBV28,CASSLPGATNEKLFF
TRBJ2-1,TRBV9,CASSISGSSYNEQFF
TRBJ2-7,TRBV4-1,CASSQDPGQSYEQYF
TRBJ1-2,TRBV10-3,CAAWSGGSNYGYTF
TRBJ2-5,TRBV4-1,CASSQDRGPISDGRQETQYF
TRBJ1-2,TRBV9,CASSPGTRGYGYTF
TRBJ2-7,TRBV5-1,CASTLRGAGTSGRRDEQYF
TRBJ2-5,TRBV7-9,CASSHSRLAGPETQYF
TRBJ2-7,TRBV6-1,CASSAVLPGLESEQYF
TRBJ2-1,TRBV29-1,CSVRRGFGYNEQFF
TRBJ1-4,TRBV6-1,CASSHGEPTNEKLFF
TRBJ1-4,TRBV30,CAQLGRNEKLFF
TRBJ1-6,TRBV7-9,CASSPPGTKDSPLHF
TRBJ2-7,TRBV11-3,CASSPSYYEQYF
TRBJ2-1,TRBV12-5,CASGLVPLQAGAYNEQFF
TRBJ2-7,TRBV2,CASSELGRARGEEQYF
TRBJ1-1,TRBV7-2,CASSLTGVNTEAFF
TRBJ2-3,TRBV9,CASSARPASSDTQYF
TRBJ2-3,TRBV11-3,CASSLGSGGTDTQYF
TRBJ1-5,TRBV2,CASNIDRVTGYSNQPQHF
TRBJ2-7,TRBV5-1,CASSLTALPRMRAISYEQYF